These 19 T cell receptor beta chains originate from one sample sequenced in a study of T cells in localized non-small cell lung cancer. Repertoires were generated with immunoSEQ multiplex PCR, while TCRdb's copy carries only in-frame clones and drops some. The repertoire includes 75,000 to 80,000 clones, 80% of them detected once, and 9.5% sits in the top ten. This sample comprised peripheral blood, obtained before any cancer treatment. These receptors were collected from a female donor over 55 with stage I lung adenocarcinoma.

This chain joins TRBV2 and TRBJ2-1; D is undetermined. V shed 6 bases and J shed 4 bases, with 4 bases lying between them. This CDR3 is 11 amino acids long. From germline, CDR1 is SNHLY and CDR2 FYNNEI. This CDR3 is CASRFYNEQFF. The CDR3 coding sequence is TGTGCCAGCAGGTTTTACAATGAGCAGTTCTTC.

This clone has only a few counts. CDR3 nucleotides: TGTGCCAGCAGACATAGGGAGGACGGGAACACTGAAGCTTTCTTT. Translation: CASRHREDGNTEAFF. The V call is TRBV7-8, the J call TRBJ1-1; D not certain. V lost 6 bases and J 1 base, leaving 15 bases between the germline ends. The germline V gene has CDR1 SGHVS and CDR2 FQNEAQ. This CDR3 has 15 amino acids.

The V and J genes are TRBV18 and TRBJ2-3; D tentatively reads TRBD1 or TRBD2 (6 bases each). The CDR3 is 15 residues long. Trimming cost V 3 bases and J 1 base, with 11 bases left between them. The germline V gene has CDR1 KGHSH and CDR2 LQKENI. This CDR3 is CASSPAGEGTDTQYF. CDR3 coding DNA: TGTGCCAGCTCACCGGCAGGGGAGGGCACAGATACGCAGTATTTT.

The chain joins TRBV6-1 to TRBJ1-5; D remains ambiguous. The V gene lost 6 bases and the J gene lost 1 base, with 13 bases spanning the gap. The V gene's germline CDR1 is MNHNS and CDR2 SASEGT. This CDR3 spans 15 amino acids. The CDR3, as DNA: TGTGCCAGCAGCTTTCAAGTACAGAGCAATCAGCCCCAGCATTTT. Translation: CASSFQVQSNQPQHF.

The V and J genes are TRBV2 and TRBJ2-7; D is unresolved. V shed 4 bases and J shed 3 bases, with 10 bases lying between them. Looked up from germline, CDR1 is SNHLY and CDR2 is FYNNEI. This CDR3 region has 13 residues. The CDR3 DNA reads TGTGCCAGCAGTGGATACACCCTCTACGAGCAGTACTTC. As protein: CASSGYTLYEQYF.

This chain connects TRBV2 to TRBJ2-4, with D possibly TRBD2 on 6 matching bases. V was trimmed by 0 bases and J by 1 base, leaving 13 bases between them. The V gene's germline CDR1 is SNHLY and CDR2 FYNNEI. There are 17 residues in the CDR3. CDR3 in DNA: TGTGCCAGCAGTGAAGCGTCGACTAGGAGGGCCAAAAACATTCAGTACTTC. It yields the protein CASSEASTRRAKNIQYF.

The chain uses TRBV7-6 and TRBJ1-1; D unresolved. Trimming took off 1 base at V and 6 bases at J, with 12 bases between the two ends. CDR1 and CDR2 (germline): SGHVS, FNYEAQ. CDR3 length: 14 amino acids. The DNA of the CDR3 is TGTGCCAGCAGCTTAGACCTGACTGGGGCTGAAGCTTTCTTT. Its translation is CASSLDLTGAEAFF.

This chain uses TRBV30 with TRBJ2-6; TRBD1 aligns across 7 bases. CDR1 is GTSNPN, CDR2 SVGIG, per germline (reference sequence). After removal of 1 base from V and 2 bases from J, the junction contained 11 bases not matched to a gene. The CDR3 spans 18 residues. CDR3 amino acids: CAWSAYTTGVAGANVLTF. The CDR3 nucleotides read TGTGCCTGGAGTGCCTACACTACAGGGGTGGCTGGGGCCAACGTCCTGACTTTC.

The chain joins TRBV18 to TRBJ2-1; 8 bases map to TRBD1. Germline values: CDR1 KGHSH, CDR2 LQKENI. V gave up 6 bases and J gave up 2 bases; unmatched junction bases: 6. The CDR3 extends over 15 amino acids. CDR3 nucleotide sequence: TGTGCCAGCTCGTCGGACAGGGCAACCTACAATGAGCAGTTCTTC. Protein sequence: CASSSDRATYNEQFF.

The J gene is TRBJ2-1, the V gene TRBV7-2; 9 bases are a match to TRBD2. The V gene's germline CDR1 is SGHTA and CDR2 FQGNSA. The CDR3 covers 13 residues. V shed 8 bases and J 5 bases; nucleotides not matched to a gene: 4. CDR3 DNA: TGTGCCAGCGCGCGGGGGGGAAACAATGAGCAGTTCTTC. Residues: CASARGGNNEQFF.

The chain uses TRBV27 and TRBJ1-5; perhaps TRBD1 as D (6 bases). V was cut by 5 bases and J by 9 bases, with 17 bases left in between. The germline CDR1 and CDR2 sequences are MNHEY and SMNVEV (reference sequence). This CDR3 is built from 14 residues. CDR3 sequence reads: CASSKRDTTGPQHF. The CDR3, as DNA: TGTGCCAGCAGTAAGCGGGACACGACGGGGCCCCAGCATTTT.

The chain joins TRBV6-5 to TRBJ1-5; D is unclear. The germline gives CDR1 MNHEY, CDR2 SVGAGI. V gave up 7 bases and J gave up 6 bases, with 19 bases separating them. CDR3 size: 15 residues. The CDR3 is CASIWGGSLVQPQHF. CDR3 DNA sequence: TGTGCCAGCATTTGGGGAGGGTCTTTAGTTCAGCCCCAGCATTTT.

The V gene is TRBV11-2, the J gene TRBJ1-1, with D uncertain. Germline V CDR1 and CDR2: SGHAT, FQNNGV. The CDR3 runs to 13 residues. With 3 bases removed from V and 4 bases from J, the gap between germline ends came to 9 bases. CDR3 bases: TGTGCCAGCAGCTTGAGCGCGGGCACTGAAGCTTTCTTT. Amino acid sequence: CASSLSAGTEAFF.

This chain uses TRBV5-1 with TRBJ2-4, with 15 bases identical to TRBD2. The CDR3 has 17 residues. Germline lookup yields CDR1 SGHRS and CDR2 YFSETQ. Trimming cost V 2 bases and J 6 bases; bases outside gene matches: 6. CDR3 loop: CASSFSGLAGGGNIQYF. In DNA, the CDR3 is TGCGCCAGCAGCTTCTCGGGACTAGCGGGAGGTGGAAACATTCAGTACTTC.

The chain combines TRBV5-4 with TRBJ2-3, with D perhaps assigned TRBD1 or TRBD2 (6 bases each). V lost 2 bases and J 1 base, leaving 14 bases between the germline ends. Germline-derived CDR1 and CDR2 are SGHNT and YYREEE (reference sequence). The CDR3 contains 16 residues. DNA of the CDR3: TGTGCCAGCAGCTTAGCTTTCGGGGGCGGCACAGATACGCAGTATTTT. Translating gives CASSLAFGGGTDTQYF.

The rearrangement links TRBV4-1 to TRBJ2-3; D is possibly TRBD2 (6 bases). Trimming took 0 bases from V and 2 from J, leaving 15 bases between them. Per germline, CDR1 MGHRA and CDR2 YSYEKL. The CDR3 runs to 17 residues. CDR3 loop: CASSQDPSGLNTDTQYF. Here the CDR3 DNA reads TGCGCCAGCAGCCAAGACCCTTCGGGACTGAACACAGATACGCAGTATTTT.

The chain carries TRBV9 and TRBJ1-3; the D gene is possibly TRBD1 (5 bases). The CDR3 contains 18 residues. The germline V and J ends were trimmed by 0 bases and 2 bases, with 18 bases remaining between them. Germline-derived CDR1 and CDR2 are SGDLS and YYNGEE. The CDR3 protein is CASSVAGEEQGPGNTIYF. The CDR3 bases are TGTGCCAGCAGCGTAGCTGGAGAGGAGCAGGGACCTGGAAACACCATATATTTT.

The rearrangement links TRBV7-2 to TRBJ2-7; 10 bases are a match to TRBD2. V lost 0 bases, J lost 2 bases, and 4 bases stayed unmatched. The CDR3 extends over 16 amino acids. The germline V gene has CDR1 SGHTA and CDR2 FQGNSA. CDR3 region: CASSLASGGPAYEQYF. CDR3 nucleotides: TGTGCCAGCAGCTTAGCTAGCGGGGGGCCTGCCTACGAGCAGTACTTC.

This chain links TRBV19 with TRBJ1-5; a weak D match, TRBD1 (6 bases). The germline V gene has CDR1 LNHDA and CDR2 SQIVND (reference sequence). The CDR3 is 18 residues long. Between the trimmed V and J ends, which lost 7 bases and 0 bases, there was a span of 22 bases. The CDR3 DNA sequence: TGTGCCAGTACCGGGACATGGTCTTCCCCCGCTAGCAATCAGCCCCAGCATTTT. Translating gives CASTGTWSSPASNQPQHF.